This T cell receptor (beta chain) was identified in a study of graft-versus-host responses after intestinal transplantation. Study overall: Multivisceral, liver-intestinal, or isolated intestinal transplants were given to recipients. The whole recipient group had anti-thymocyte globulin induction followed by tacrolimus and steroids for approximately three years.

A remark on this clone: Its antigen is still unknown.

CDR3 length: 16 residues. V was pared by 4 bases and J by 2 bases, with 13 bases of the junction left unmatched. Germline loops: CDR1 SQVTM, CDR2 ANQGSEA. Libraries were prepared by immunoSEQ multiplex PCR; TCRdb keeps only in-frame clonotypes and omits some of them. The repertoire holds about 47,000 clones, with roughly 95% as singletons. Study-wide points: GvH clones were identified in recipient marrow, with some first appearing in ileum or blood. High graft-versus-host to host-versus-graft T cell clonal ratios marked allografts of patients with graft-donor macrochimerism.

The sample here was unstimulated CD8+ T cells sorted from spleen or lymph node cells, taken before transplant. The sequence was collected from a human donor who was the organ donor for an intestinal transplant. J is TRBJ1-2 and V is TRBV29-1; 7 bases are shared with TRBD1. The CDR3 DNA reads TGCAGCGTTGCCTTCGCTTACGGAGGGGGCAACTATGGCTACACCTTC. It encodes CSVAFAYGGGNYGYTF.